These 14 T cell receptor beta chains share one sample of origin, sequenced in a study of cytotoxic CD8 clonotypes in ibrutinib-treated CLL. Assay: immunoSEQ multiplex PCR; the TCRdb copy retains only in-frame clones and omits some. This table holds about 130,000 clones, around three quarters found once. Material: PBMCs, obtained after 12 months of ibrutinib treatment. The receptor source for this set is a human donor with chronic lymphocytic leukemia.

CDR3 region: CASSSTIQETQYF. The CDR3 DNA reads as TGTGCCAGCAGCTCGACAATACAAGAGACCCAGTACTTC. This chain joins TRBV5-6 and TRBJ2-5; D not resolved. The germline CDR1 and CDR2 sequences are SGHDT and YYEEEE. V lost 3 bases and J lost 2, with 8 bases in between. This CDR3 has 13 amino acids.

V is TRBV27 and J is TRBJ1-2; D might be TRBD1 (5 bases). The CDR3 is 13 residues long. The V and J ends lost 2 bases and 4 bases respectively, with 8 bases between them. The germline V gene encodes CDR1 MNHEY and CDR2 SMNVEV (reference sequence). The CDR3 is CASSLRQSYGYTF. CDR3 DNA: TGTGCCAGCAGTTTAAGACAGAGCTATGGCTACACCTTC.

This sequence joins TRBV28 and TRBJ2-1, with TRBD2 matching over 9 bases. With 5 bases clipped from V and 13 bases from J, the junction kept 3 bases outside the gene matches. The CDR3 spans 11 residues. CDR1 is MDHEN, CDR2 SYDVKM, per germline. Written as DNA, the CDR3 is TGTGCCAGCAGTACCCTAGCGGGACAGTTCTTC. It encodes CASSTLAGQFF.

CDR3 DNA: TGTGCCAGCAGCTCCCTCCGGGGAGAGTCCTACGAGCAGTACTTC. It codes for CASSSLRGESYEQYF. J is TRBJ2-7 and V is TRBV13; tentatively, D is TRBD2 (5 bases). This CDR3 is built from 15 residues. The germline V gene has CDR1 PRHDT and CDR2 FYEKMQ (reference sequence). Between the trimmed V and J ends, which lost 4 bases and 1 base, there was a span of 14 bases.

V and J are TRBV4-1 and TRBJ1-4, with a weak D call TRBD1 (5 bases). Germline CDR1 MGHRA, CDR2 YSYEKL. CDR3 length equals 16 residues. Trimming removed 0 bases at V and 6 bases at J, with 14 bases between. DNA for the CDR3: TGCGCCAGCAGCCAAGATCGGTTACTACAGGATGAAAAACTGTTTTTT. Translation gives CASSQDRLLQDEKLFF.

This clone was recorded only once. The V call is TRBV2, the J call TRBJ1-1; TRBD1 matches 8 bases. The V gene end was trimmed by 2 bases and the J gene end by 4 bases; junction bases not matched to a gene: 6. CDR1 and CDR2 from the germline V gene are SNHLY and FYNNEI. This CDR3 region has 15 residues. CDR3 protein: CASSESDRGITEAFF. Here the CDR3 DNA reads TGTGCCAGCAGTGAATCTGACAGGGGCATCACTGAAGCTTTCTTT.

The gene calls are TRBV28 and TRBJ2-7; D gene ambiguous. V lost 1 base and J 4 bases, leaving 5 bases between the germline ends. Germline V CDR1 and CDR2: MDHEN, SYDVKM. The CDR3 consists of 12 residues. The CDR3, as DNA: TGTGCCAGCAGTTTATCTGGATACGAGCAGTACTTC. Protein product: CASSLSGYEQYF.

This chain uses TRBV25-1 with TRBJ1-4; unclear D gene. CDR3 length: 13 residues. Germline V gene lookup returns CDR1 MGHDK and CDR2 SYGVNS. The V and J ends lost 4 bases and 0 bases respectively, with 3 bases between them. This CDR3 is CASSAATNEKLFF. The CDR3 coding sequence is TGTGCCAGCAGTGCGGCAACTAATGAAAAACTGTTTTTT. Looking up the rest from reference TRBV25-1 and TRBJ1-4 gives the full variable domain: EADIYQTPRYLVIGTGKKITLECSQTMGHDKMYWYQQDPGMELHLIHYSYGVNSTEKGDLSSESTVSRIRTEHFPLTLESARPSHTSQYLCASSAATNEKLFFGSGTQLSVL.

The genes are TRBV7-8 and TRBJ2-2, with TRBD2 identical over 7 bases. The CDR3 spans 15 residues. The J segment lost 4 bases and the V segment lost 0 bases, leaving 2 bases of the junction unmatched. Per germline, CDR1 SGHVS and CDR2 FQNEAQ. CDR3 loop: CASSLASGFTGELFF. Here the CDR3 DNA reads TGTGCCAGCAGCTTAGCTAGCGGGTTCACCGGGGAGCTGTTTTTT.

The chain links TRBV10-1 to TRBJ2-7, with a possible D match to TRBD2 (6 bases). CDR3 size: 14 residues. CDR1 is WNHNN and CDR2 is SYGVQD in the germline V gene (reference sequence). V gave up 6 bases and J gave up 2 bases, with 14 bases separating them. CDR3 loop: CASRGGATAYEQYF. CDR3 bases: TGCGCCAGCAGAGGAGGGGCTACAGCCTACGAGCAGTACTTC.

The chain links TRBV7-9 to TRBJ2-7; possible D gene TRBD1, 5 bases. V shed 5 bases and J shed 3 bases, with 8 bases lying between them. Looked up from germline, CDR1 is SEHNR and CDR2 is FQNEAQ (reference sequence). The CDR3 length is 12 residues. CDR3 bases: TGTGCCAGCAGCGCAACAGGCTACGAGCAGTACTTC. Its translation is CASSATGYEQYF.

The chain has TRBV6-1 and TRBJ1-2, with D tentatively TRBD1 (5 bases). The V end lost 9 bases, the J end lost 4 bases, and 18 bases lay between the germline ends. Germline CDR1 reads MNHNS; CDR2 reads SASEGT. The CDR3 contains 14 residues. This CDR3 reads CASTLGRGGYGYTF. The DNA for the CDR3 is TGTGCCAGTACCCTGGGCCGGGGGGGCTATGGCTACACCTTC.

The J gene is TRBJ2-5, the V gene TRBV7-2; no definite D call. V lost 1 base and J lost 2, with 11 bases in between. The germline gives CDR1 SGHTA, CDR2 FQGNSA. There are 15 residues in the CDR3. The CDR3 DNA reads TGTGCCAGCAGCTTAGATCCGGGTCTGCAAGAGACCCAGTACTTC. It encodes CASSLDPGLQETQYF.

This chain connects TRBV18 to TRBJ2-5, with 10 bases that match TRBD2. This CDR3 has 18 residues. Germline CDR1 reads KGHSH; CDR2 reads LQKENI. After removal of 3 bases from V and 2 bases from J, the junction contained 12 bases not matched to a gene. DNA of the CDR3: TGTGCCAGCTCACCCCGGTTAGGTAGCGGGAGGTGGCAAGAGACCCAGTACTTC. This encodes CASSPRLGSGRWQETQYF.